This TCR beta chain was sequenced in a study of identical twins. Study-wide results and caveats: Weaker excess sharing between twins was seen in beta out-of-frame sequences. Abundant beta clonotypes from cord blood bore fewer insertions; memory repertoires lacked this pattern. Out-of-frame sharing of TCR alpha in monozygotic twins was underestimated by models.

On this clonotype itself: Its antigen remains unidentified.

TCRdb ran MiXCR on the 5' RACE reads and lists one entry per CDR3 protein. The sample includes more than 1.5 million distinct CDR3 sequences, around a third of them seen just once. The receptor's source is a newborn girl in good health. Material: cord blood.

CDR3 DNA sequence: TGTGCCAGCAGCCAATGGGCAGGGGGGGGTCAGCCCCAGCATTTT. Protein sequence: CASSQWAGGGQPQHF. The chain links TRBV16 to TRBJ1-5; 7 bases agree with TRBD1. Germline CDR1 KGHSY, CDR2 FQNENV. This CDR3 has 15 amino acids. The junction had 6 bases not matched to a gene; V was cut back by 1 base and J by 6 bases.